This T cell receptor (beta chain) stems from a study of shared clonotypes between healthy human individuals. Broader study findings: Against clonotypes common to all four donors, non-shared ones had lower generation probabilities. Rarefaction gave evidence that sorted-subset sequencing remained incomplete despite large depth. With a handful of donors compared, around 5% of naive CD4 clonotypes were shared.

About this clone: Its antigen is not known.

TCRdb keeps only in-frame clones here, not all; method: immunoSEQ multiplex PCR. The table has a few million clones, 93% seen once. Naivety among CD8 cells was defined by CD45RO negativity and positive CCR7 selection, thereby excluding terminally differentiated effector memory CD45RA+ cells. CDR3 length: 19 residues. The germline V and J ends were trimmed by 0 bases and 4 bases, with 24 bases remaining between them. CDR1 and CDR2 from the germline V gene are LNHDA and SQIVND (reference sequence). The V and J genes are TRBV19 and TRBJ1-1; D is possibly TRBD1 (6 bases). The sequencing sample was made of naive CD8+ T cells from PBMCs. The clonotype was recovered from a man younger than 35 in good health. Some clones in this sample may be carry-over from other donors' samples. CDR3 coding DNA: TGTGCCAGTAGTATAGATCGGGAAGCCTTTCGGGGGCGGGTCACTGAAGCTTTCTTT. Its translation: CASSIDREAFRGRVTEAFF. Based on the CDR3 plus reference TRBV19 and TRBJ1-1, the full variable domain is DGGITQSPKYLFRKEGQNVTLSCEQNLNHDAMYWYRQDPGQGLRLIYYSQIVNDFQKGDIAEGYSVSREKKESFPLTVTSAQKNPTAFYLCASSIDREAFRGRVTEAFFGQGTRLTVV.